The table lists the clone carrying this T cell receptor (beta chain) with a few counts. Its antigen remains unknown. The authors took PBMCs from 9.5 to 10 ml fresh peripheral blood. This sample was included in a study of T cells in Graves' hyperthyroidism and ophthalmopathy. General study findings and limits: In the analysis, a 13 V-J model separated ophthalmopathy from stable hyperthyroidism. Blood also contained most expanded thyroid clonotypes above 0.001.

Germline V gives CDR1 SGDLS, CDR2 YYNGEE. The CDR3 is 21 amino acids. V lost 3 bases to trimming and J lost 5 bases, with 34 bases between them. TCR beta CDR3 region amplification was performed from RNA transcripts. HTBI primers were employed in a first-round RT-PCR of the TCR CDR3. TCRdb called the multiplex PCR reads again in MiXCR, with one record for every CDR3 protein. The data hold about 740,000 distinct CDR3 sequences, with 12% to 15% observed a single time. This chain links TRBV9 with TRBJ2-3, with D possibly being TRBD1 (6 bases). The sequence derives from a woman aged 18-29 years with Graves' hyperthyroidism. The sequenced sample was blood. The DNA for the CDR3 is TGTGCCAGCAGCGGAGAAAACAGGGAGTTGGGCAGAAGGATGGGTAAAGATACGCAGTATTTT. Translated: CASSGENRELGRRMGKDTQYF.